The clone carrying this T cell receptor beta chain was detected ten times or more. This sample is drawn from a study of spatial heterogeneity in lung cancer. Looking at the study overall: Within raw reads, each unique TCR and UMI combination appeared on average more than ten times.

Individual TCR cDNA molecules each bore their own unique molecular identifier. TCRdb reprocessed the 5' RACE reads with MiXCR, giving one entry per CDR3 protein. In the table there are 4,500 to 6,500 distinct CDR3 sequences, about 13% of which are singletons. Documented time point: sample taken at primary tumor resection. The CDR3 length is 16 residues. The germline V gene has CDR1 MDHEN and CDR2 SYDVKM. Trimming removed 7 bases from V and 5 bases from J, with 18 bases in between. The sequencing here drew on normal lung tissue next to the tumor, taken at surgery. The chain is built from TRBV28 and TRBJ1-6; D is undetermined. This receptor was identified in a female donor with early-stage non-small cell lung cancer. Here the CDR3 DNA reads TGTGCCAGCACCTCTTCCGGCGACGGTAATAATTCACCCCTCCACTTT. Its translation: CASTSSGDGNNSPLHF.